The 30 T cell receptor beta chains below all came from one sample that was sequenced in a study of T cell repertoires in cytomegalovirus infection. Each CDR3 protein gets one entry after TCRdb re-called the reads with MiXCR. In the table there are roughly 600,000 distinct CDR3 sequences, 20% to 25% of which are singletons. Sequencing input: CD8+ T cells from PBMCs. The origin of the receptors is a human donor in good health (CMV status not recorded). Some clones in this sample may be carry-over from other donors' samples.

This clonotype was recorded a few times. The chain employs TRBV19 and TRBJ1-2; D is unclear. The length of the CDR3 is 13 residues. V lost 3 bases and J 2 bases, leaving 7 bases between the germline ends. Germline values: CDR1 LNHDA, CDR2 SQIVND (reference sequence). In DNA form, the CDR3 reads TGTGCCAGTAGTATTCGGTTAAACTATGGCTACACCTTC. This gives the protein CASSIRLNYGYTF.

The rearrangement joins TRBV5-1 to TRBJ1-1, with D perhaps matching TRBD1 (5 bases). The V end was cut by 7 bases, the J end by 2 bases, with 9 bases between. CDR3 size: 12 residues. Per germline, CDR1 SGHRS and CDR2 YFSETQ. CDR3 in amino acids: CASADSNTEAFF. CDR3 coding DNA: TGCGCCAGCGCAGACAGCAACACTGAAGCTTTCTTT.

This clonotype appeared a few times. This chain uses TRBV11-2 with TRBJ2-7; 7 nucleotides agree with TRBD1. The J segment lost 2 bases and the V segment lost 0 bases, leaving 10 bases of the junction unmatched. The CDR3 is 17 amino acids. Germline CDR1 is SGHAT and CDR2 is FQNNGV. The chain's CDR3 is CASSLDLPWTGTYEQYF. As DNA, the CDR3 is TGTGCCAGCAGCTTAGATCTTCCGTGGACAGGAACCTACGAGCAGTACTTC.

This clonotype was picked up many times. The chain uses TRBV6-5 and TRBJ1-1, with D tentatively TRBD1 (6 bases). V was cut by 6 bases and J by 4 bases, with 21 bases left in between. Germline CDR1 is MNHEY and CDR2 is SVGAGI. This CDR3 has 16 residues. The CDR3 DNA follows: TGTGCCAGCAGCCGCCGCGGGGGCGGGGTGGGCACTGAAGCTTTCTTT. Protein: CASSRRGGGVGTEAFF.

This clonotype turned up a few times. The chain carries TRBV23-1 and TRBJ2-4, with D perhaps matching TRBD1 or TRBD2 (5 bases each). TRBV23-1 carries the ORF label, with uncertain function. This CDR3 spans 14 amino acids. V was trimmed by 4 bases and J by 8 bases, leaving 15 bases between them. The CDR3 is CASSLYGAGDIQYF. CDR3 nucleotide sequence: TGCGCCAGCAGTCTCTACGGGGCAGGCGACATTCAGTACTTC.

The chain joins TRBV28 to TRBJ2-1; 8 bases map to TRBD2. The CDR3 runs 15 residues. CDR1 MDHEN and CDR2 SYDVKM come from the germline V gene. J lost 8 bases, V lost 3 bases, and 9 bases had no gene match. The CDR3 protein is CASSFVAGGGDEQFF. In DNA, the CDR3 is TGTGCCAGCAGTTTTGTGGCGGGGGGCGGGGATGAGCAGTTCTTC.

This chain joins TRBV20-1 and TRBJ2-7, with no clear D. Trimming removed 2 bases at V and 3 bases at J, with 5 bases between. Per the germline V gene, CDR1 is DFQATT and CDR2 is SNEGSKA (reference sequence). The CDR3 consists of 11 residues. The CDR3 loop is CSARLGYEQYF. CDR3 coding DNA: TGCAGTGCTAGATTAGGCTACGAGCAGTACTTC.

The chain has TRBV28 and TRBJ2-5; D uncertain. The CDR3 is 15 residues long. The germline V and J ends were trimmed by 5 bases and 2 bases, with 15 bases remaining between them. The germline CDR1 and CDR2 sequences are MDHEN and SYDVKM. The CDR3 loop reads CASSPPPGAQETQYF. CDR3 nucleotide sequence: TGTGCCAGCAGTCCCCCGCCAGGTGCTCAAGAGACCCAGTACTTC. The full variable domain, rest sourced from reference TRBV28 and TRBJ2-5, is DVKVTQSSRYLVKRTGEKVFLECVQDMDHENMFWYRQDPGLGLRLIYFSYDVKMKEKGDIPEGYSVSREKKERFSLILESASTNQTSMYLCASSPPPGAQETQYFGPGTRLLVL.

This clonotype was observed many times. The chain is built from TRBV7-2 and TRBJ2-1, with a weak D call TRBD2 (5 bases). The CDR3 loop spans 14 amino acids. Germline assignment: CDR1 SGHTA and CDR2 FQGNSA. V lost 2 bases to trimming and J lost 8 bases, with 13 bases between them. The CDR3 spells CASSLILASDEQFF. CDR3 nucleotides: TGTGCCAGCAGCTTAATCCTAGCCAGCGATGAGCAGTTCTTC.

This clonotype was counted only a few times. The chain has TRBV6-2 or TRBV6-3 and TRBJ2-6, with D unresolved. V was pared by 6 bases and J by 0 bases, with 12 bases between. The length of the CDR3 is 16 residues. Looked up from germline, CDR1 is MNHEY and CDR2 is SVGEGT. This chain's CDR3 is CASSSGSSSGANVLTF. The DNA of the CDR3 is TGTGCCAGCAGCTCCGGGTCGAGCTCTGGGGCCAACGTCCTGACTTTC.

The CDR3 DNA reads TGCGCCAGCAGCTTGACGACAGGGTTTACCTACGAGCAGTACTTC. Protein product: CASSLTTGFTYEQYF. The chain has TRBV5-1 and TRBJ2-7; 7 bases match TRBD1. In germline, CDR1 is SGHRS, CDR2 YFSETQ. Trimming cost V 1 base and J 2 bases; bases outside gene matches: 6. The CDR3 loop spans 15 amino acids.

The chain combines TRBV6-5 with TRBJ2-7, with a possible D match to TRBD2 (6 bases). The germline V and J ends were trimmed by 5 bases and 3 bases, with 14 bases remaining between them. Germline CDR1 MNHEY, CDR2 SVGAGI. This CDR3 is built from 14 residues. The CDR3 DNA reads as TGTGCCAGCAGTCCCCACGAGGGAGGCTACGAGCAGTACTTC. Translation: CASSPHEGGYEQYF.

In its sample, this clonotype was seen many times. The gene calls are TRBV6-2 or TRBV6-3 and TRBJ2-6, with D unclear. The CDR3 covers 15 residues. CDR1 is MNHEY and CDR2 is SVGEGT in the germline V gene. The V gene lost 0 bases and the J gene lost 6 bases, with 9 bases spanning the gap. DNA of the CDR3: TGTGCCAGCAGTTACTCTTCCGCGGCGGCCAACGTCCTGACTTTC. Its protein product is CASSYSSAAANVLTF.

In its sample, this clonotype was seen a few times. The J gene is TRBJ1-2, the V gene TRBV19; a weak D match, TRBD1 (5 bases). Trimming took 10 bases from V and 8 from J, leaving 14 bases between them. CDR3 length: 11 amino acids. CDR1 is LNHDA, CDR2 SQIVND, per germline (reference sequence). For the CDR3, the DNA is TGTGCCATCATCAACCAGGGAGGCTACACCTTC. Translating gives CAIINQGGYTF. Variable domain in full (rest from reference TRBV19 and TRBJ1-2): DGGITQSPKYLFRKEGQNVTLSCEQNLNHDAMYWYRQDPGQGLRLIYYSQIVNDFQKGDIAEGYSVSREKKESFPLTVTSAQKNPTAFYLCAIINQGGYTFGSGTRLTVV.

This chain connects TRBV12-3 or TRBV12-4 to TRBJ1-3; D possibly corresponds to TRBD1 (5 bases). The CDR3 sequence is 17 residues long. Trimming stripped 3 bases from V and 0 bases from J, with 15 bases between. CDR3 DNA sequence: TGTGCCAGCAGTTTGGACACCACTTTTTTCTCTGGAAACACCATATATTTT. It yields the protein CASSLDTTFFSGNTIYF.

The V call is TRBV10-3, the J call TRBJ1-4, with D possibly TRBD1 on 6 matching bases. Trimming left V 2 bases short and J 8 bases short, with 12 bases between. This CDR3 has 14 amino acids. Looked up from germline, CDR1 is ENHRY and CDR2 is SYGVKD. The CDR3 sequence is CAISEIGGREKLFF. CDR3 DNA: TGTGCCATCAGTGAGATCGGGGGCAGGGAAAAACTGTTTTTT.

The V and J genes are TRBV7-4 and TRBJ1-2, with TRBD1 identical over 7 bases. CDR1 and CDR2 (germline): SGHVT, SQSDAQ. The V gene end was trimmed by 5 bases and the J gene end by 5 bases; junction bases not matched to a gene: 8. The CDR3 contains 14 residues. Here the CDR3 DNA reads TGTGCCAGCAGCGGGGACAGTCTCTGGTATGGCTACACCTTC. Its translation: CASSGDSLWYGYTF.

This clonotype was picked up many times. The chain links TRBV7-9 to TRBJ1-5, with D unclear. The V gene lost 5 bases and the J gene lost 7 bases, with 12 bases spanning the gap. The CDR3 runs to 13 residues. Germline V gene data show CDR1 as SEHNR and CDR2 as FQNEAQ (reference sequence). The CDR3 is CASSPTGGQPQHF. In nucleotides, the CDR3 is TGTGCCAGCAGCCCGACGGGAGGGCAGCCCCAGCATTTT.

This rearrangement joins TRBV7-9 to TRBJ2-7, with D hard to call. Trimming left V 5 bases short and J 3 bases short, with 14 bases between. The CDR3 totals 14 residues. The germline V gene encodes CDR1 SEHNR and CDR2 FQNEAQ (reference sequence). Here the CDR3 reads CASSPGTQIYEQYV. In DNA form, the CDR3 reads TGTGCCAGCAGCCCAGGTACCCAGATCTACGAGCAGTACGTC.

This clonotype was seen only a few times. The rearrangement uses TRBV6-2 or TRBV6-3 and TRBJ2-2; TRBD1 agrees at 7 bases. The CDR3 runs 16 residues. J gave up 4 bases and V 5 bases, and 10 bases lay outside the gene matches. Germline CDR1 is MNHEY and CDR2 is SVGEGT. The CDR3 nucleotides are TGTGCCAGCAGTCACCGGACAGGAGCTTTCACCGGGGAGCTGTTTTTT. It translates to CASSHRTGAFTGELFF.

With regard to this clonotype: This sequence may be a read error, since a much larger clone differs from it by one base. The chain employs TRBV10-3 and TRBJ2-3; unclear D gene. Germline values: CDR1 ENHRY, CDR2 SYGVKD. The CDR3 runs to 16 residues. CDR3 amino acids: CAIRESWAIYTDTQYF. CDR3 DNA sequence: TGTGCCATCCGTGAGTCATGGGCGATTTACACAGATACGCAGTATTTT.

This chain uses TRBV6-6 with TRBJ1-3; D remains ambiguous. V lost 4 bases and J lost 8, with 12 bases in between. CDR3 length equals 13 residues. Germline V lookup: CDR1 MNHNY, CDR2 SVGAGI (reference sequence). The CDR3 sequence is CASSWVLGDTIYF. In DNA form, the CDR3 reads TGTGCCAGCAGTTGGGTCCTCGGCGACACCATATATTTT.

This clonotype was counted ten times or more. This chain joins TRBV5-1 and TRBJ1-4; perhaps TRBD1 as D (5 bases). The CDR3 is 16 residues long. V was pared by 3 bases and J by 8 bases, with 20 bases between. The germline V gene has CDR1 SGHRS and CDR2 YFSETQ. The CDR3 nucleotides are TGCGCCAGCAGCTCGGATGAACAAGGAGAGGGGGAAAAACTGTTTTTT. Translating it yields CASSSDEQGEGEKLFF.

This clonotype came up many times. This chain connects TRBV12-3 or TRBV12-4 to TRBJ1-1; the D gene is possibly TRBD1 (6 bases). This CDR3 is 16 amino acids long. V lost 1 base, J lost 1 base, and 13 bases lay in between. Here the CDR3 reads CASSLGGPGQNTEAFF. Written as DNA, the CDR3 is TGTGCCAGCAGTTTAGGAGGCCCGGGACAGAACACTGAAGCTTTCTTT.

This chain links TRBV20-1 with TRBJ2-7; maybe TRBD2 (6 bases). CDR3 length equals 13 residues. The germline CDR1 and CDR2 sequences are DFQATT and SNEGSKA (reference sequence). Trimming removed 6 bases at V and 4 bases at J, with 16 bases between. The CDR3 sequence is CSATIRGTYEQYF. CDR3 nucleotides: TGCAGTGCCACAATTCGGGGGACGTACGAGCAGTACTTC.

The chain couples TRBV7-3 to TRBJ2-5; perhaps D is TRBD1 or TRBD2 (5 bases each). This CDR3 region has 12 residues. V was cut by 6 bases and J by 12 bases, with 17 bases left in between. Germline V gene lookup returns CDR1 SGHTA and CDR2 FQGTGA. The DNA for the CDR3 is TGTGCCAGCAGTCATCCCCCGGGACCAGAGTACTTC. This translates into CASSHPPGPEYF.

This clonotype was observed at least ten times. The CDR3 protein is CASKGVGMADTQYF. The CDR3 DNA reads TGTGCCAGCAAAGGGGTCGGGATGGCAGATACGCAGTATTTT. This chain uses TRBV28 with TRBJ2-3; D tentatively reads TRBD1 or TRBD2 (5 bases each). The germline V gene has CDR1 MDHEN and CDR2 SYDVKM. The CDR3 is 14 residues long. The germline V and J ends were trimmed by 7 bases and 4 bases, with 15 bases remaining between them.

This clonotype came up many times. The genes are TRBV7-2 and TRBJ2-1; D gene ambiguous. CDR3 length equals 12 residues. The germline V gene encodes CDR1 SGHTA and CDR2 FQGNSA. V lost 1 base and J 7 bases, leaving 5 bases between the germline ends. The DNA for the CDR3 is TGTGCCAGCAGCTTAGTGGATAATGAGCAGTTCTTC. Translating it yields CASSLVDNEQFF.

The chain has TRBV7-9 and TRBJ1-5; 7 bases align to TRBD1. Per germline, CDR1 SEHNR and CDR2 FQNEAQ (reference sequence). The CDR3 consists of 14 residues. V gave up 5 bases and J gave up 10 bases; unmatched junction bases: 11. CDR3 bases: TGTGCCAGCAGCCTGGTACAGGGGCTGGTCCCCCAGCATTTT. Its protein is CASSLVQGLVPQHF.

Regarding this clonotype: One base away lies a much larger clone, so this may be a sequencing read error. The V call is TRBV12-3 or TRBV12-4, the J call TRBJ2-7; D not certain. The CDR3 spans 12 residues. Here the CDR3 DNA reads TGTGCCAGCAGTCCTTACTCCTACGAGCTGTACTTC. This sequence encodes CASSPYSYELYF.